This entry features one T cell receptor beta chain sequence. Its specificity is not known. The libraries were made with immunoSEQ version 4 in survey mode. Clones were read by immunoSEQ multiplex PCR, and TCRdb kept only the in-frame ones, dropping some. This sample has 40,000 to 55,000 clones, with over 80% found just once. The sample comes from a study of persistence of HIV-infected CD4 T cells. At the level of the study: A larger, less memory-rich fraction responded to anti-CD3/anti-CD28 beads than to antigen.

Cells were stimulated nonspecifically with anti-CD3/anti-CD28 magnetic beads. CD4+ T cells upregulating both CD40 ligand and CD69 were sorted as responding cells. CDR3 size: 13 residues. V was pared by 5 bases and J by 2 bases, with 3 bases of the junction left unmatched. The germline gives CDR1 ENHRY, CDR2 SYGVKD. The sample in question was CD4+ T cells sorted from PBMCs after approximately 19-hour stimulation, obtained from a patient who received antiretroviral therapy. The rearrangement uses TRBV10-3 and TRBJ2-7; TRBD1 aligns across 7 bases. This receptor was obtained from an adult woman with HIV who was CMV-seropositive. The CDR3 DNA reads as TGTGCCATCAGTCCGGGACAGACCTACGAGCAGTACTTC. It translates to CAISPGQTYEQYF.